These T cell receptor beta chains were read from a single sample in a study of blood T cell repertoires in COVID-19. Profiling relied on immunoSEQ multiplex PCR, and the TCRdb table lists in-frame clones only, not all of them. The sample carries under 250,000 clones, more than 65% recorded once. Sequencing was done on a sample of peripheral blood. These receptors were obtained from a woman between 25 and 40 years old who had recovered from COVID-19. CDR3s include the opening cysteine and the closing phenylalanine or tryptophan. Expanded clones are given a class, and other clones once, few, many or no size at all.

once TRBJ1-6 TRBV16 CASSPDRVGSPLHF
- TRBJ1-1 TRBV6-5 CASSYSGTGTEAFF
- TRBJ2-1 TRBV20-1 CSAQDYNEQFF
- TRBJ1-5 TRBV7-3 CASSRPGTVYSNQPQHF
- TRBJ2-1 TRBV5-1 CASSFRSSYNEQFF
- TRBJ2-5 TRBV10-3 CAIGDGKQETQYF
- TRBJ1-1 TRBV18 CASSPVTGENTEAFF
- TRBJ2-5 TRBV30 CAWSVMADQYF
few TRBJ2-3 TRBV10-2 CASCTQLATTSTDTQYF
- TRBJ1-5 TRBV6-5 CASSLDQGGAQPQHF
- TRBJ2-3 TRBV11-2 CASSFQQGASDTQYF
- TRBJ2-1 TRBV6-5 CASGSGGASYNEQFF
- TRBJ1-5 TRBV5-1 CASRDRADQPQHF
- TRBJ2-2 TRBV30 CAWSSLLAGGPTGELFF
- TRBJ1-3 TRBV9 CASSAALAGNTIYF
- TRBJ2-2 TRBV11-1 CASSPRGRRTGELFF
few TRBJ1-3 TRBV30 CACGRFSGNTIYF
once TRBJ1-1 TRBV10-3 CAISESRGQGPNTEAFF
few TRBJ1-2 TRBV19 CAAGSSGGSLGYTF
- TRBJ2-2 TRBV5-1 CASSSPGLAGVRTGELFF
- TRBJ2-7 TRBV4-1 CASSQSTGGPYEQYF
once TRBJ1-6 TRBV6-6 CASTATGSNSPLHF
- TRBJ2-5 TRBV10-3 CAISDGEGPSETQYF
- TRBJ1-5 TRBV5-1 CASKRTGNSNQPQHF
- TRBJ2-7 TRBV30 CAWSGTSGDSSYEQYF
- TRBJ2-7 TRBV11-2 CASSLGGMGTYEQYF
- TRBJ1-1 TRBV23-1 CASSQRRGTEAFF
once TRBJ2-5 TRBV10-3 CAISNSLQETQYF
- TRBJ2-2 TRBV28 CASRWTGKKLFF
- TRBJ1-3 TRBV5-1 CASSSQGPESGNTIYF
- TRBJ1-2 TRBV28 CAAQGANGYTF
- TRBJ2-2 TRBV5-1 CASSFSFASGQGKTGELFF
- TRBJ1-5 TRBV9 CASSVESGQPQHF
- TRBJ2-5 TRBV5-1 CASSFQGETQYF
few TRBJ2-7 TRBV9 CASSVGGTTSYEQYF
- TRBJ2-1 TRBV3-1/TRBV3-2 CASSQGKQGAGDNEQFF
- TRBJ2-7 TRBV5-1 CASRLGSGAASYEQYF
- TRBJ1-6 TRBV12-5 CASGLGTVNSPLHF
- TRBJ1-5 TRBV3-1/TRBV3-2 CASSQGRVAWTNQPQHF
- TRBJ2-4 TRBV19 CASSSRRDAKNIQYF
- TRBJ2-1 TRBV5-5 CASSSDSTYNEQFF
- TRBJ2-1 TRBV4-1 CASSQGTSYNEQFF
- TRBJ2-3 TRBV5-1 CASSLRTAFYLADTQYF
- TRBJ1-1 TRBV7-9 CASSPATAEAFF